The 19 T cell receptor beta chains below come from one sample, sequenced in a study of cytomegalovirus exposure and HLA in healthy donors. Assay: immunoSEQ multiplex PCR; the TCRdb copy retains only in-frame clones and omits some. The sample contains over 250,000 clones, 65% to 90% of which appear only once. Sequencing was performed on PBMCs. The origin of the receptors is a woman aged 18-29 years in good health and CMV-seronegative.

The chain links TRBV10-1 to TRBJ1-4; TRBD1 might be the D (6 bases). V lost 5 bases to trimming and J lost 4 bases, with 8 bases between them. Germline-derived CDR1 and CDR2 are WNHNN and SYGVQD (reference sequence). The CDR3 contains 13 residues. The CDR3 nucleotides read TGCGCCAGCAGTTCACAGGGTAATGAAAAACTGTTTTTT. The encoded protein is CASSSQGNEKLFF.

The CDR3, as DNA: TGTGCCAGCAGCTTAGGGACTAGCGTCAACGAGCAGTACTTC. Its protein is CASSLGTSVNEQYF. This chain joins TRBV13 and TRBJ2-7; 8 bases match TRBD2. This CDR3 is 14 amino acids long. From germline, CDR1 is PRHDT and CDR2 FYEKMQ (reference sequence). Germline trimming cut 0 bases from V and 5 bases from J; bases unmatched to any gene: 3.

The rearrangement joins TRBV4-3 to TRBJ2-3, with D perhaps TRBD2 (7 bases). V dropped 1 base and J dropped 2 bases, with 13 bases sitting between them. The CDR3 runs to 16 residues. Germline V CDR1 and CDR2: LGHNA, YSLEER. CDR3 protein: CASSQGKAGATDTQYF. Here the CDR3 DNA reads TGCGCCAGCAGCCAAGGGAAGGCGGGGGCCACAGATACGCAGTATTTT.

The V call is TRBV6-1, the J call TRBJ1-5; a possible D gene is TRBD1 (6 bases). CDR1 and CDR2 from the germline V gene are MNHNS and SASEGT. The V and J ends lost 10 bases and 5 bases respectively, with 15 bases between them. The CDR3 is 13 amino acids. The CDR3 here is CAISEDSHQPQHF. The CDR3 DNA sequence: TGTGCCATTTCGGAGGACAGCCATCAGCCCCAGCATTTT.

The chain is built from TRBV4-1 and TRBJ2-7; tentatively, D is TRBD2 (5 bases). CDR1 is MGHRA and CDR2 is YSYEKL in the germline V gene. The germline V and J ends were trimmed by 5 bases and 0 bases, with 8 bases remaining between them. This CDR3 has 13 residues. CDR3 residues: CASSSGYSYEQYF. The CDR3 DNA is TGCGCCAGCAGCTCGGGGTACTCCTACGAGCAGTACTTC.

The CDR3 coding sequence is TGTGCCAGCAGCCCTGGAAGGGGCTCCTACGAGCAGTACTTC. As protein: CASSPGRGSYEQYF. The chain links TRBV5-5 to TRBJ2-7, with a tentative D call TRBD1 (5 bases). V was trimmed by 4 bases and J by 0 bases, leaving 11 bases between them. Germline lookup yields CDR1 SGHKS and CDR2 YYEKEE (reference sequence). The CDR3 is 14 amino acids.

The chain couples TRBV5-1 to TRBJ2-5; 10 bases match TRBD2. Germline-derived CDR1 and CDR2 are SGHRS and YFSETQ. The CDR3 runs 14 residues. DNA for the CDR3: TGCGCATCTACGGGGGGACTAGCGATGGAGACCCAGTACTTC. It encodes CASTGGLAMETQYF.

This clone appeared a few times. The chain combines TRBV30 with TRBJ1-1; a possible D gene is TRBD1 (5 bases). The CDR3 sequence is 14 residues long. The germline gives CDR1 GTSNPN, CDR2 SVGIG (reference sequence). Trimming took off 0 bases at V and 2 bases at J, with 10 bases between the two ends. The CDR3 protein is CAWSVTGGNTEAFF. CDR3 sequence (DNA): TGTGCCTGGAGTGTAACCGGGGGAAACACTGAAGCTTTCTTT. Full variable domain (outside the CDR3, taken from reference TRBV30 and TRBJ1-1): SQTIHQWPATLVQPVGSPLSLECTVEGTSNPNLYWYRQAAGRGLQLLFYSVGIGQISSEVPQNLSASRPQDRQFILSSKKLLLSDSGFYLCAWSVTGGNTEAFFGQGTRLTVV.

The chain links TRBV29-1 to TRBJ2-7; 15 nucleotides line up with TRBD2. Trimming cost V 3 bases and J 7 bases; bases outside gene matches: 7. The CDR3 has 15 residues. Looked up from germline, CDR1 is SQVTM and CDR2 is ANQGSEA. CDR3 bases: TGCAGCGTTGAGTTCGGGACTAGCGGGAGGTGGGAGCAGTACTTC. This translates into CSVEFGTSGRWEQYF.

This sequence joins TRBV27 and TRBJ1-1; the match to TRBD1 covers 7 bases. From germline, CDR1 is MNHEY and CDR2 SMNVEV (reference sequence). This CDR3 comprises 14 residues. V lost 7 bases to trimming and J lost 1 base; unmatched junction nucleotides: 6. The DNA of the CDR3 is TGTGCCAGCACTATAGGGGGCGCGAACACTGAAGCTTTCTTT. Translating it yields CASTIGGANTEAFF.

The chain combines TRBV7-9 with TRBJ2-1; TRBD2 matches at 8 bases. The CDR3 extends over 18 amino acids. Per the germline V gene, CDR1 is SEHNR and CDR2 is FQNEAQ (reference sequence). V shed 0 bases and J 1 base; nucleotides not matched to a gene: 8. The CDR3 region is CASSLASGILVSYNEQFF. CDR3 DNA sequence: TGTGCCAGCAGCTTAGCTAGCGGGATTTTAGTATCCTACAATGAGCAGTTCTTC.

This chain uses TRBV2 with TRBJ2-7; no reliable D call. V was cut by 5 bases and J by 6 bases, with 8 bases left in between. Germline V CDR1 and CDR2: SNHLY, FYNNEI. This CDR3 comprises 11 residues. CDR3 sequence: CASSNVGEQYF. CDR3 DNA: TGTGCCAGCAGTAACGTCGGCGAGCAGTACTTC.

V is TRBV30 and J is TRBJ1-5, with TRBD1 as a possible D gene (5 bases). CDR3 length equals 13 residues. V dropped 5 bases and J dropped 5 bases, with 13 bases sitting between them. Germline lookup yields CDR1 GTSNPN and CDR2 SVGIG (reference sequence). This chain's CDR3 is CAWGRQGDQPQHF. The CDR3 DNA reads as TGTGCCTGGGGGAGGCAGGGAGATCAGCCCCAGCATTTT.

The V call is TRBV5-4, the J call TRBJ2-3, with 7 bases matching TRBD2. From germline, CDR1 is SGHNT and CDR2 YYREEE (reference sequence). Trimming at V came to 1 base and at J to 2 bases, leaving 7 bases not matched to a gene. CDR3 length: 16 residues. The CDR3 coding sequence is TGTGCCAGCAGCTTGAACAGCGGGGCGTTCACAGATACGCAGTATTTT. Amino acids: CASSLNSGAFTDTQYF.

The chain is built from TRBV7-2 and TRBJ2-5; TRBD2 matches at 7 bases. The germline V gene encodes CDR1 SGHTA and CDR2 FQGNSA. The junction had 8 bases not matched to a gene; V was cut back by 4 bases and J by 6 bases. The CDR3 extends over 14 amino acids. Here the CDR3 reads CASSWGRGVKTQYF. Here the CDR3 DNA reads TGTGCCAGCAGCTGGGGTCGGGGGGTTAAGACCCAGTACTTC. The full variable domain, rest sourced from reference TRBV7-2 and TRBJ2-5, is GAGVSQSPSNKVTEKGKDVELRCDPISGHTALYWYRQSLGQGLEFLIYFQGNSAPDKSGLPSDRFSAERTGGSVSTLTIQRTQQEDSAVYLCASSWGRGVKTQYFGPGTRLLVL.

The chain employs TRBV19 and TRBJ2-7; the match to TRBD1 covers 10 bases. Germline V gene sequence: CDR1 LNHDA, CDR2 SQIVND (reference sequence). V lost 3 bases to trimming and J lost 5 bases; unmatched junction nucleotides: 7. The CDR3 runs 15 residues. CDR3 in amino acids: CASSIGGTGDNEQYF. DNA of the CDR3: TGTGCCAGTAGTATCGGCGGGACAGGGGATAACGAGCAGTACTTC.

The rearrangement uses TRBV19 and TRBJ1-5; no clear D gene. There are 13 residues in the CDR3. Germline lookup yields CDR1 LNHDA and CDR2 SQIVND (reference sequence). Between the trimmed V and J ends, which lost 3 bases and 4 bases, there was a span of 7 bases. The CDR3 region is CASSIKENQPQHF. The CDR3 DNA reads as TGTGCCAGTAGTATCAAGGAGAATCAGCCCCAGCATTTT.

This chain joins TRBV7-6 and TRBJ2-3, with 15 bases aligning to TRBD2. The V gene's germline CDR1 is SGHVS and CDR2 FNYEAQ. J gave up 4 bases and V 5 bases, and 4 bases lay outside the gene matches. The CDR3 loop spans 16 amino acids. This chain's CDR3 is CASSRTSGGASDTQYF. As DNA, the CDR3 is TGTGCCAGCAGCCGGACTAGCGGGGGGGCCTCAGATACGCAGTATTTT.

This clone was seen just once. Here the CDR3 reads CASSPPQRDEQFF. CDR3 nucleotide sequence: TGTGCCAGCTCACCACCGCAACGCGATGAGCAGTTCTTC. This chain links TRBV18 with TRBJ2-1; no definite D call. V was cut by 0 bases and J by 8 bases, with 8 bases left in between. The CDR3 covers 13 residues. Germline V gene sequence: CDR1 KGHSH, CDR2 LQKENI.